This T cell receptor (beta chain) was profiled in a study of CD8 T cells in ankylosing spondylitis. Study-wide results and limits: Earlier reports found some motif variants in synovial fluid and blood in reactive arthritis.

TCRdb re-derived calls from the 5' RACE reads in MiXCR, one entry per CDR3 protein. The sample has under 300,000 distinct CDR3 sequences, roughly a tenth seen once. The CDR3 has 17 residues. Per germline, CDR1 MNHEY and CDR2 SVGEGT. The V and J ends lost 0 bases and 5 bases, in that order; junction bases with no gene match: 8. This clonotype was counted ten times or more. What it recognizes is unknown. The chain carries TRBV6-2 or TRBV6-3 and TRBJ2-1, with TRBD2 matching over 9 bases. Sequencing input: blood, either unsorted or a sorted T cell fraction (not recorded which). The receptor's source is a male donor with ankylosing spondylitis or in good health (not recorded which). CDR3 nucleotide sequence: TGTGCCAGCAGTTACTCGCTGACTAGCGGTTTTAACAATGAGCAGTTCTTC. As protein: CASSYSLTSGFNNEQFF.